This T cell receptor (beta chain) originates from a study of cytomegalovirus exposure and HLA in healthy donors (TCRdb year 2017). The study in broad terms: According to an earlier analysis of 550 to 750 of the donors, roughly 180 million T cells yielded 90 million to 140 million unique TCR beta sequences and around 280 Gb of sequence data. An early release that covered some 630 HLA-typed donors contained approximately 290 gigabases of sequencing data and tens of millions of unique TCR sequences. Among the roughly 400 genotyped donors, roughly 80% belonged to the genetic ancestry cluster associated with self-reported Caucasian donors. The study was designed to test whether signatures of past pathogen exposure could be identified by cataloging public T cell receptors. The study used immunosequencing to profile the T cell repertoires of hundreds of subjects and linked those repertoires to cytomegalovirus serostatus. A separate validation cohort of roughly 110 different subjects was used in addition to the roughly 670-subject first cohort. The study combined high-throughput TCR immunosequencing, statistical association of individual TCRs with disease status, and machine learning to predict cytomegalovirus infection status. In a later analysis, previously published TCR beta repertoires from about 640 donors were re-analyzed and high-resolution HLA genotyping was added so that TCR occurrence patterns could be studied. In the later analysis, no new phenotypic data were used to find candidate immune exposures; instead, reliance was placed on TCR beta sequences and their occurrence across donors. An earlier analysis of roughly 600 of the donors used high-throughput TCR beta sequencing to judge whether each TCR beta V gene segment behaved as functional or pseudogenic. Donor age, sex, ethnicity and CMV serostatus were compiled alongside the repertoire data. A later genetic analysis used genome-wide SNP genotypes for about three fifths of the 666 donors, treating that subset as a discovery cohort. All discovery cohort repertoires had been generated on a single sequencing platform. Class I and class II HLA loci were covered by the typing at four-digit resolution. The number of donors typed differed by locus, with 629-630 for A, B, C, DRB1 and DQB1, roughly 520 for DQA1, some 570 for DPA1, and 400 to 490 for DPB1. Because of strong linkage in the cohort, roughly five DR-DQ haplotypes were treated as single units for association and clustering. Among almost 400 genotyped donors of the cohort, an average of approximately 240,000 unique TCR beta nucleotide sequences were sequenced per donor, roughly a sixth of them non-productive.

The cohort comprised fewer than 700 healthy bone marrow donors. At the time of sampling, all cohort members were nominally healthy, though unrecorded immune exposures were likely present. The donor was CMV seronegative and belonged to the group of 352 seronegative cohort members. A peripheral blood sample was provided by each donor, and peripheral blood mononuclear cells were used for TCR beta sequencing. Genomic DNA extraction from the blood cell samples was performed with the Qiagen DNeasy Blood Extraction Kit. What the study reported, not specific to this receptor: Strong co-occurrence of HLA alleles, especially DR and DQ, made assigning TCR associations to individual alleles difficult. This cohort had only TCR beta chains sequenced, and the lack of alpha or paired-chain data limited which features could be detected. Cytomegalovirus status was reported to be diagnosed by the classifier with high specificity and sensitivity in both the original and validation cohorts. Some IMGT-functional V segments, including TRBV6-2 and TRBV6-3, could not be told apart with the 87-base-pair reads, so those segments were excluded. The sequencing pipeline was judged likely to have produced a cluster of highly shared sequence variants as a technical artifact. A few of the identified cytomegalovirus-associated TCR beta chains were confirmed in vitro to be specific for cytomegalovirus antigens. A further reported finding was that TCR beta sequences accurately predicted the HLA-A and HLA-B alleles for most subjects in the first cohort. Roughly uniform sequencing depth across donors was assumed in presence/absence analyses, although this assumption may not hold. Because counts were too low, around 18 rarely observed V segments, including chromosome 9 orphons, were left out of the earlier analysis of approximately 580 of the donors. In a later analysis, most CMV-associated TCR beta chains were found to appear HLA-restricted, with HLA associations seemingly driven largely by CMV exposure. HLA typing was unavailable for some donors at each locus, so association tests used only the typed subset. A later analysis found that HLA-associated TCR beta chains were more clonally expanded and had lower generation probabilities than equally common non-associated chains. For the cohort, immune exposure information was limited to CMV serostatus. Most TCR sequences were observed very rarely across donors, whereas some public TCRs were present in many individuals. The authors suggested that the approach could potentially be extended to other disease states and immunological phenotypes. In a later genetic analysis, fewer N-insertions in productive TCRs were reported among donors in an Asian-associated ancestry cluster than the approximately 670-donor mean. In a later analysis, several top co-occurrence clusters were reported to appear linked to parvovirus B19, influenza, CMV and Epstein-Barr virus. In a later analysis, 16,951 TCR beta sequences were associated with specific HLA alleles at a false discovery rate of 0.05. In a later analysis, TCR association rates were found to vary across HLA loci, with the most associated TCRs seen for DRB1 alleles and the fewest for HLA-C alleles. In an earlier analysis of approximately 600 of the donors, most TCR beta V segments were observed in productive rearrangements about 87% or about 30% of the time, broadly matching IMGT annotations. An association between a missense DCLRE1C variant and V-gene and J-gene trimming of TCR beta chains was found in a later genetic analysis and replicated in an independent cohort. The study listed 150 to 200 TCR beta chains as associated with cytomegalovirus. Linkage disequilibrium might explain the correlated functional status among segregating V segments, but an unknown experimental factor could not be ruled out.

CDR1 and CDR2, looked up from the germline V gene, are SGHAT and FQNNGV. Reading from cysteine to phenylalanine, the CDR3 counts 16 amino acids. Here the CDR3 DNA is all that survives: 48 bases in frame from base 1. V is shortened by 0 bases, J by 5 bases, and the region joining them spans 16 bases. The library was produced with the immunoSEQ multiplex PCR assay. For the multiplex PCR, a mixture combining 60 forward primers for TCR Vbeta segments and 13 reverse primers for TCR Jbeta segments was used. The CDR3 region of rearranged TCR beta genes was amplified from genomic DNA with a multiplex PCR assay. The amplified TCR beta libraries were sequenced on the Illumina HiSeq System as 87-base-pair reads. In the source study's methods: A later analysis tallied roughly 80 million unique TCR beta chains across the 650 to 750 repertoires, and approximately 11 million of those chains were shared by two or more donors. To remove PCR and sequencing errors, raw reads were error-corrected and collapsed into unique sequences using a nearest-neighbor algorithm that merged closely related sequences. CDR3 sequences were aligned to IMGT reference sequences to assign V, D and J gene segments. For a sequence to be retained, a match of at least six nucleotides was required to both a V gene segment and a J gene segment. A rearrangement counted as productive if the CDR3 had no stop codons and remained in frame with V and J, and every other rearrangement counted as non-productive. CDR3 was defined according to IMGT convention as the region running from the second conserved V-encoded cysteine to the conserved J-encoded phenylalanine. The earlier analysis of 450 to 750 of the donors excluded any sequence lacking an unambiguous match to a single V gene segment. An earlier analysis of 450 to 650 of the donors called V segments functional above 56.7% productive rearrangements and segregating when the between-donor standard deviation exceeded 5%. A statistical classification framework was built to diagnose cytomegalovirus status from the catalog of TCR beta chain sequences. In a later analysis, V and J genes were assigned by comparing TCR nucleotide sequences against IMGT/GENE-DB human TR gene sequences. The TCRdist pipeline was used in a later analysis to assign CDR3 sequences and most-parsimonious VDJ recombination scenarios. A later analysis defined each TCR beta chain by its CDR3 amino acid sequence plus V-gene family, and excluded reads lacking a unique V-gene family. To address suspected cross-contamination and a sequencing artifact, a later analysis removed roughly 640 highly shared, low-generation-probability nucleotide sequences. In a later analysis, a clonal expansion index was calculated for each public chain from normalized within-repertoire ranks of inferred template counts. Generation probabilities in a later analysis came from a VDJ recombination model fitted to out-of-frame rearrangements, and those results were checked against IGoR. In a later analysis, hypergeometric tests were used to score TCR-TCR, TCR-HLA and TCR-CMV co-occurrence, with a repertoire-size bias correction applied to TCR pairs. In a later analysis, false discovery rates were estimated by permuting HLA or CMV assignments 20 times. In a later analysis, co-occurring TCRs were grouped using DBSCAN, and TCRdist sequence similarity was added for clustering within HLA-allele-positive subsets. For co-occurrence clustering, repertoires with fewer than 30,000 or more than 120,000 public chains were excluded, along with roughly 5 repertoires with anomalous nucleotide sharing. TCRdb re-hosts the immuneACCESS table, in-frame sequences only. Its copies lack some clones; in the studies checked, an unresolved V gene accounts for under half of them, and the cause for the rest is not known. V, J and clone size reflect that table, while D and trimming were determined from the DNA. This sample gives 150,000 or so clones in total; over 70% of them show up just once. 7% of the sample is in the top ten clones.

Turning to this clone: The clone's antigen remains unknown. Per-nucleotide qualities are absent, and no much larger clonotype sits a single base away.

This chain is built from TRBV11-2 and TRBJ1-1, with no confident D gene call. The receptor's source is a man between 25 and 39 years old in good health and CMV-seronegative. The sample taken for sequencing was PBMCs. The CDR3 loop reads CASSLDYLRGWTEAFF. The nucleotides read TGTGCCAGCAGCTTAGATTATCTGCGGGGTTGGACTGAAGCTTTCTTT. The variable domain in full, with residues beyond the CDR3 obtained from the reference TRBV11-2 and TRBJ1-1 genes, is EAGVAQSPRYKIIEKRQSVAFWCNPISGHATLYWYQQILGQGPKLLIQFQNNGVVDDSQLPKDRFSAERLKGVDSTLKIQPAKLEDSAVYLCASSLDYLRGWTEAFFGQGTRLTVV.